These 11 T cell receptor beta chains share one sample of origin, sequenced in a study of CD8 T cells in Susac syndrome (dated by TCRdb to between 2018 and 2020). Libraries were prepared through the immunoSEQ multiplex PCR assay. RNA was extracted with the RNeasy kit and roughly 0.5 to 1 ug was reverse transcribed using random hexamers. TCRdb itself trimmed the public reads at Q25 with fastp, ran MiXCR and retained productive beta chains. Every CDR3 protein is listed once, alongside the most common genes and DNA of its rows. A total of about 120,000 distinct CDR3 sequences appear in this sample, roughly 91% of them only once. The top ten clonotypes cover 0.13% to 0.15% of the sample. Sequenced material: CD4+ T cells from PBMCs. Source of these receptors: a human donor in good health.

A word on this clonotype: A read error may produce the germline difference seen at one junction end. V is TRBV27 and J is TRBJ1-1; tentatively, D is TRBD1 (6 bases). Germline-derived CDR1 and CDR2 are MNHEY and SMNVEV (reference sequence). This CDR3 comprises 11 residues. The CDR3 is CAGSRTEEAFF. CDR3 sequence (DNA): TGTGCCGGCAGCCGGACAGAAGAAGCTTTCTTT.

V usage is TRBV6-6 and J usage is TRBJ1-1; D not resolved. The length of the CDR3 is 14 residues. Trimming cost V 3 bases and J 7 bases, with 15 bases left between them. The V gene's germline CDR1 is MNHNY and CDR2 SVGAGI (reference sequence). For the CDR3, the DNA is TGTGCCAGCAGTTATCGGTCAGGAAAAGATGAAGCTTTCTTT. This codes for CASSYRSGKDEAFF.

The chain combines TRBV14 with TRBJ1-1, with D unclear. The CDR3 spans 16 residues. Germline loops: CDR1 SGHDN, CDR2 FVKESK. Trimming shortened V by 0 bases and J by 4 bases, and 15 bases separated the two germline ends. Here the CDR3 DNA reads TGTGCCAGCAGCCAAGATCAAGTGGGGTTCGGCACTGAAGCTTTCTTT. Residues: CASSQDQVGFGTEAFF.

The chain joins TRBV6-2 or TRBV6-3 to TRBJ1-1; the D is unclear. The ends were cut back, 8 bases at V and 3 bases at J, with 13 bases in the middle. Per germline, CDR1 MNHEY and CDR2 SVGEGT. The CDR3 runs to 13 residues. CDR3 amino acids: CASLGSHDTEAFF. CDR3 DNA: TGTGCCAGCTTGGGTTCGCACGACACTGAAGCTTTCTTT.

This chain joins TRBV20-1 and TRBJ2-2; the D is unclear. Trimming removed 2 bases from V and 6 bases from J, with 13 bases in between. The CDR3 extends over 14 amino acids. Germline CDR1 is DFQATT and CDR2 is SNEGSKA (reference sequence). CDR3 loop: CSARKVGGAGELFF. The CDR3 DNA is TGCAGTGCTAGAAAAGTCGGCGGCGCCGGGGAGCTGTTTTTT.

This chain joins TRBV29-1 and TRBJ2-7; 8 nucleotides agree with TRBD1. CDR1 and CDR2 from the germline V gene are SQVTM and ANQGSEA. V shed 7 bases and J 3 bases; nucleotides not matched to a gene: 8. The CDR3 contains 13 residues. The CDR3 loop reads CSARDTGGYEQYF. CDR3 nucleotide sequence: TGCAGCGCCCGCGACACAGGGGGCTACGAGCAGTACTTC.

This chain links TRBV24-1 with TRBJ2-1; 7 nucleotides align to TRBD1. Germline assignment: CDR1 KGHDR and CDR2 SFDVKD. The CDR3 covers 16 residues. V shed 5 bases, J shed 2 bases, and the junction held 8 bases outside the gene matches. This chain's CDR3 is CATSGDRNTTYNEQFF. CDR3 bases: TGTGCCACCAGTGGGGACAGAAATACTACCTACAATGAGCAGTTCTTC.

The V and J genes are TRBV27 and TRBJ1-6; D is unclear. There are 13 residues in the CDR3. Germline lookup yields CDR1 MNHEY and CDR2 SMNVEV (reference sequence). V lost 6 bases and J lost 9, with 12 bases in between. The DNA of the CDR3 is TGTGCCAGCAGGGTATCGCTTATTTCACCCCTCCACTTT. It specifies CASRVSLISPLHF.

This clonotype showed up just a few times. The chain joins TRBV4-2 to TRBJ1-5; the D is unclear. In germline, CDR1 is LGHNA, CDR2 YNFKEQ. Trimming shortened V by 1 base and J by 5 bases, and 6 bases separated the two germline ends. The length of the CDR3 is 13 residues. The CDR3 region has the DNA TGTGCCAGCAGCCAAGGCGGTGATCAGCCCCAGCATTTT. It yields the protein CASSQGGDQPQHF.

This rearrangement joins TRBV19 to TRBJ2-1, with D maybe TRBD2 (6 bases). Germline assignment: CDR1 LNHDA and CDR2 SQIVND (reference sequence). V was trimmed by 3 bases and J by 9 bases, leaving 12 bases between them. CDR3 length: 13 residues. CDR3: CASSIGGSTEQFF. In nucleotides, the CDR3 is TGTGCCAGTAGTATTGGAGGGAGCACTGAGCAGTTCTTC.

This rearrangement joins TRBV20-1 to TRBJ2-7; D is ambiguous. The germline gives CDR1 DFQATT, CDR2 SNEGSKA (reference sequence). Trimming took off 0 bases at V and 6 bases at J, with 6 bases between the two ends. This CDR3 spans 11 amino acids. The CDR3 DNA is TGCAGTGCTAGAGATCGGGCCGAGCAGTACTTC. It codes for CSARDRAEQYF.